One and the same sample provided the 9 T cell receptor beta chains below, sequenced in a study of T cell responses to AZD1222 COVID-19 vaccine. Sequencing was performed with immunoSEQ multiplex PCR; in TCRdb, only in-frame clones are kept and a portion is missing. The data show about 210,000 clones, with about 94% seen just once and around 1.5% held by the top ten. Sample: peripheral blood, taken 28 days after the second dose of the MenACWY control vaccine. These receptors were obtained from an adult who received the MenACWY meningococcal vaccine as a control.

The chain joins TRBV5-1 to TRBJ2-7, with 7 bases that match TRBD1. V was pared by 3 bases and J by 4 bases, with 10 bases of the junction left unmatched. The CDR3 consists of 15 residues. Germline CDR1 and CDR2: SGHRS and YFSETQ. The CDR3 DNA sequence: TGCGCCAGCAGCTCCCTAACGGGGACAGAGTACGAGCAGTACTTC. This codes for CASSSLTGTEYEQYF.

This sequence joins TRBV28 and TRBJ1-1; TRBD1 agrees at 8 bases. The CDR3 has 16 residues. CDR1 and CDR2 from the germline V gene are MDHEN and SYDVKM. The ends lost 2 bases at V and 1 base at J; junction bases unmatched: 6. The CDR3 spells CASSLTQTGGNTEAFF. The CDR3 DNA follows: TGTGCCAGCAGTTTAACTCAAACAGGGGGGAACACTGAAGCTTTCTTT. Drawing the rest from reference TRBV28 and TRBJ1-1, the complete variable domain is DVKVTQSSRYLVKRTGEKVFLECVQDMDHENMFWYRQDPGLGLRLIYFSYDVKMKEKGDIPEGYSVSREKKERFSLILESASTNQTSMYLCASSLTQTGGNTEAFFGQGTRLTVV.

The CDR3 spells CASSSRTSGGHNTGELFF. CDR3 DNA sequence: TGTGCCAGTAGTTCACGGACTAGCGGGGGCCATAACACCGGGGAGCTGTTTTTT. The gene calls are TRBV19 and TRBJ2-2, with 13 positions matching TRBD2. The V and J ends lost 5 bases and 2 bases, in that order; junction bases with no gene match: 8. Germline V gene data show CDR1 as LNHDA and CDR2 as SQIVND (reference sequence). The CDR3 is 18 amino acids.

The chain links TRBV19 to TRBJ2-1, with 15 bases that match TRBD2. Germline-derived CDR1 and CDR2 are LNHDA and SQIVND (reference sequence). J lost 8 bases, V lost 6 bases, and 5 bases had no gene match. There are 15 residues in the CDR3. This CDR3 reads CASSGLAGGPHEQFF. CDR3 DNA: TGTGCCAGTAGCGGACTAGCGGGAGGGCCCCATGAGCAGTTCTTC.

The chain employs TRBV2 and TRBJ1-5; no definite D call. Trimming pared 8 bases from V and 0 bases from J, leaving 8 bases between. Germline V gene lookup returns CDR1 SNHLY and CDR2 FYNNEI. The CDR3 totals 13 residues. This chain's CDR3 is CASAGDSNQPQHF. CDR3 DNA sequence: TGTGCCAGCGCTGGGGATAGCAATCAGCCCCAGCATTTT.

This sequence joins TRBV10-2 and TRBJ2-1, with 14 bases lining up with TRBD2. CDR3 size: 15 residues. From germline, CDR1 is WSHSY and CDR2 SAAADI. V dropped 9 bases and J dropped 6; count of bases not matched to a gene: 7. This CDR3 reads CASRLAGGPGNEQFF. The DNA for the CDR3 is TGCGCCAGTCGACTAGCGGGGGGGCCGGGCAATGAGCAGTTCTTC.

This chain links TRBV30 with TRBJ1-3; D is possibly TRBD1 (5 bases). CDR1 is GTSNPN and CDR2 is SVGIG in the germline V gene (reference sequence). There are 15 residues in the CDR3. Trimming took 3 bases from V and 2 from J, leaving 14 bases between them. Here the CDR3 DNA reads TGTGCCTGGAGAAGGGGAAGGGTCCCTGGAAACACCATATATTTT. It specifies CAWRRGRVPGNTIYF.

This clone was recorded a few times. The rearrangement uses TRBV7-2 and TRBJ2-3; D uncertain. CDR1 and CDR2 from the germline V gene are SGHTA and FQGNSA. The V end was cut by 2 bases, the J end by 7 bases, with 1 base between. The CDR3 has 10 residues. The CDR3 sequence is CASSLNTQYF. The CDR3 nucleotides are TGTGCCAGCAGCTTAAATACGCAGTATTTT.

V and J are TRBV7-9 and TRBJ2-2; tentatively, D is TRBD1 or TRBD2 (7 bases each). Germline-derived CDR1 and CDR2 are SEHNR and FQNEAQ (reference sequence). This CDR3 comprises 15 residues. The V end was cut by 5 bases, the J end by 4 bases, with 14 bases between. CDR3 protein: CASSGGDRITGELFF. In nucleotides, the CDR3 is TGTGCCAGCAGCGGGGGGGACAGAATCACCGGGGAGCTGTTTTTT.